Presented here are 32 T cell receptor beta chains from one specimen sequenced in a study of blood T cell repertoires in COVID-19. Generated by immunoSEQ multiplex PCR, the TCRdb table keeps only in-frame clones and is missing some. The sample has 60,000 to 70,000 clones, over 80% seen once. Input material: peripheral blood. The receptors derive from a human donor in a cohort sampled during active COVID-19.

The rearrangement joins TRBV6-5 to TRBJ2-1, with TRBD1 identical over 9 bases. Per germline, CDR1 MNHEY and CDR2 SVGAGI. This CDR3 has 15 amino acids. The junction had 14 bases not matched to a gene; V was cut back by 8 bases and J by 9 bases. CDR3 nucleotide sequence: TGTGCCAGCGCCCTAACAGGGGGCTTTTTCAGTGAGCAGTTCTTC. Protein: CASALTGGFFSEQFF.

This chain joins TRBV10-3 and TRBJ1-4; D remains unclear. This CDR3 spans 14 amino acids. Germline-derived CDR1 and CDR2 are ENHRY and SYGVKD. Trimming removed 5 bases at V and 5 bases at J, with 12 bases between. CDR3 nucleotide sequence: TGTGCCATCAGTCCGGGTGGGGAGAATGAAAAACTGTTTTTT. This gives the protein CAISPGGENEKLFF.

The chain couples TRBV5-1 to TRBJ1-1, with unresolved D. The CDR3 is 15 residues long. Germline V lookup: CDR1 SGHRS, CDR2 YFSETQ. The V gene lost 3 bases and the J gene lost 1 base, with 13 bases spanning the gap. CDR3: CASSSRSSQNTEAFF. The DNA for the CDR3 is TGCGCCAGCAGCTCGCGGTCTAGTCAGAACACTGAAGCTTTCTTT. Variable domain in full (rest from reference TRBV5-1 and TRBJ1-1): KAGVTQTPRYLIKTRGQQVTLSCSPISGHRSVSWYQQTPGQGLQFLFEYFSETQRNKGNFPGRFSGRQFSNSRSEMNVSTLELGDSALYLCASSSRSSQNTEAFFGQGTRLTVV.

This clone was seen a single time. J is TRBJ2-6 and V is TRBV5-5, with D unresolved. The CDR3 sequence is 15 residues long. The germline V gene has CDR1 SGHKS and CDR2 YYEKEE (reference sequence). V was shortened by 0 bases and J by 1 base, with 5 bases between the two germline ends. CDR3 in DNA: TGTGCCAGCAGCTTGGCGAGGTCTGGGGCCAACGTCCTGACTTTC. Protein product: CASSLARSGANVLTF.

This chain uses TRBV28 with TRBJ2-3, with 7 bases identical to TRBD1. Germline lookup yields CDR1 MDHEN and CDR2 SYDVKM. Trimming cost V 2 bases and J 5 bases; bases outside gene matches: 10. The CDR3 sequence is 16 residues long. CDR3 sequence reads: CASSLKGAGDRDTQYF. In DNA form, the CDR3 reads TGTGCCAGCAGTTTAAAGGGGGCGGGTGATCGAGATACGCAGTATTTT.

V gene TRBV6-4 combines with J gene TRBJ2-2, with 9 bases fitting TRBD1. Trimming removed 3 bases from V and 5 bases from J; junction bases left unmatched: 4. The length of the CDR3 is 15 residues. In germline, CDR1 is MRHNA, CDR2 SNTAGT. The CDR3 DNA follows: TGTGCCAGCAGTGAGTCCGGGACAGGGACCGGGGAGCTGTTTTTT. Translated: CASSESGTGTGELFF.

V is TRBV27 and J is TRBJ2-1, with 7 bases matching TRBD2. The CDR3 extends over 17 amino acids. The V gene end was trimmed by 6 bases and the J gene end by 0 bases; junction bases not matched to a gene: 11. The germline gives CDR1 MNHEY, CDR2 SMNVEV (reference sequence). The CDR3: CASRGLGTLSSYNEQFF. In DNA, the CDR3 is TGTGCCAGCAGAGGACTAGGGACGTTGAGCTCCTACAATGAGCAGTTCTTC.

The chain links TRBV6-5 to TRBJ2-7; the D gene is possibly TRBD2 (6 bases). This CDR3 is built from 15 residues. Trimming removed 3 bases from V and 1 base from J, with 13 bases in between. The V gene's germline CDR1 is MNHEY and CDR2 SVGAGI. DNA of the CDR3: TGTGCCAGCAGTTATGGCGGGGTGCCGTCCTACGAGCAGTACTTC. This gives the protein CASSYGGVPSYEQYF.

The chain recombines TRBV6-2 or TRBV6-3 with TRBJ1-2; the D is unclear. V lost 5 bases, J lost 4 bases, and 11 bases lay in between. From germline, CDR1 is MNHEY and CDR2 SVGEGT. The CDR3 is made up of 13 amino acids. In nucleotides, the CDR3 is TGTGCCAGCAGTCCCGACCGGGGCTATGGCTACACCTTC. This translates into CASSPDRGYGYTF.

The chain has TRBV29-1 and TRBJ2-5; a weak D match, TRBD1 (5 bases). The CDR3 totals 14 residues. V shed 5 bases and J shed 3 bases, with 16 bases lying between them. CDR1 is SQVTM, CDR2 ANQGSEA, per germline. CDR3 amino acids: CSVLLSGREETQYF. The CDR3 DNA sequence: TGCAGCGTTTTATTATCAGGGCGCGAAGAGACCCAGTACTTC.

The chain joins TRBV30 to TRBJ1-4, with 7 bases fitting TRBD1. The CDR3 length is 13 residues. Germline loops: CDR1 GTSNPN, CDR2 SVGIG (reference sequence). The V gene end was trimmed by 2 bases and the J gene end by 12 bases; junction bases not matched to a gene: 9. The CDR3 loop reads CAWSTLAGGELFF. In nucleotides, the CDR3 is TGTGCCTGGAGTACCCTGGCAGGGGGAGAACTGTTTTTT.

V is TRBV6-1 and J is TRBJ1-3, with TRBD1 matching 9 bases. From germline, CDR1 is MNHNS and CDR2 SASEGT. This CDR3 is built from 17 residues. J gave up 7 bases and V 3 bases, and 13 bases lay outside the gene matches. The CDR3 region is CASSDESGGTGPNTIYF. In DNA form, the CDR3 reads TGTGCCAGCAGTGACGAATCCGGTGGGACAGGGCCTAACACCATATATTTT.

The chain joins TRBV5-1 to TRBJ2-1; the D gene is possibly TRBD2 (5 bases). Germline V gives CDR1 SGHRS, CDR2 YFSETQ. Trimming took off 4 bases at V and 7 bases at J, with 15 bases between the two ends. The CDR3 consists of 14 residues. The CDR3 spells CASSPNPGGNEQFF. Here the CDR3 DNA reads TGCGCCAGCAGCCCCAACCCGGGCGGGAATGAGCAGTTCTTC.

The genes are TRBV6-5 and TRBJ2-2, with 8 bases identical to TRBD1. V lost 2 bases to trimming and J lost 5 bases; unmatched junction nucleotides: 7. The CDR3 covers 16 residues. Per germline, CDR1 MNHEY and CDR2 SVGAGI. The CDR3 loop reads CASSYAPTGGTGELFF. The CDR3 nucleotides are TGTGCCAGCAGTTACGCCCCCACAGGGGGAACCGGGGAGCTGTTTTTT.

The J gene is TRBJ2-1, the V gene TRBV15; 7 bases fit TRBD1. Germline V gene lookup returns CDR1 LNHNV and CDR2 YYDKDF (reference sequence). The CDR3 has 14 residues. V trimming: 0 bases; J trimming: 10 bases; junction bases outside the gene matches: 6. CDR3 amino acids: CATSRDRQGHEQFF. DNA of the CDR3: TGTGCCACCAGCAGAGATCGACAGGGTCACGAGCAGTTCTTC.

Sample share makes this clone hyperexpanded. This chain connects TRBV28 to TRBJ1-3; no clear D. This CDR3 spans 13 amino acids. V was shortened by 7 bases and J by 1 base, with 8 bases between the two germline ends. Germline V CDR1 and CDR2: MDHEN, SYDVKM. CDR3 coding DNA: TGTGCCAGCACCCCTTCGTCTGGAAACACCATATATTTT. Protein product: CASTPSSGNTIYF. Combining the CDR3 with reference TRBV28 and TRBJ1-3 gives the whole variable domain DVKVTQSSRYLVKRTGEKVFLECVQDMDHENMFWYRQDPGLGLRLIYFSYDVKMKEKGDIPEGYSVSREKKERFSLILESASTNQTSMYLCASTPSSGNTIYFGEGSWLTVV.

The rearrangement joins TRBV4-3 to TRBJ1-5; D uncertain. The CDR3 is 17 amino acids. V was trimmed by 0 bases and J by 0 bases, leaving 12 bases between them. Germline CDR1 and CDR2: LGHNA and YSLEER. CDR3 sequence reads: CASSQDLGRYSNQPQHF. The CDR3 DNA reads TGCGCCAGCAGCCAAGATCTTGGCAGATATAGCAATCAGCCCCAGCATTTT.

The chain links TRBV5-1 to TRBJ1-4, with D perhaps TRBD1 (5 bases). The CDR3 runs 15 residues. Germline assignment: CDR1 SGHRS and CDR2 YFSETQ. V lost 4 bases and J 5 bases, leaving 15 bases between the germline ends. The CDR3 sequence is CASSRGGEKNEKLFF. DNA of the CDR3: TGCGCCAGCAGCCGGGGAGGGGAAAAGAATGAAAAACTGTTTTTT.

This chain links TRBV18 with TRBJ1-4; D remains unclear. From germline, CDR1 is KGHSH and CDR2 LQKENI. Trimming stripped 0 bases from V and 8 bases from J, with 19 bases between. The CDR3 totals 17 residues. In DNA, the CDR3 is TGTGCCAGCTCACCACCGGGAAGGATGGTAGGGAGCGAAAAACTGTTTTTT. Amino acid sequence: CASSPPGRMVGSEKLFF.

Only a few counts were recorded for this clone. The chain combines TRBV11-2 with TRBJ2-4; 10 bases agree with TRBD2. Trimming took 0 bases from V and 4 from J; bases not matched to a gene: 6. Germline V gives CDR1 SGHAT, CDR2 FQNNGV. The CDR3 sequence is 17 residues long. CDR3 bases: TGTGCCAGCAGCTTAGACGCGCAACTAGCGGGGAAAAACATTCAGTACTTC. This sequence encodes CASSLDAQLAGKNIQYF.

This clone was counted a few times. The chain combines TRBV7-2 with TRBJ2-3, with 7 nucleotides matching TRBD2. The CDR3 extends over 13 amino acids. Germline-derived CDR1 and CDR2 are SGHTA and FQGNSA. The ends lost 5 bases at V and 11 bases at J; junction bases unmatched: 10. The CDR3: CASSPQPGGRQYF. The CDR3 nucleotides are TGTGCCAGCAGCCCACAGCCGGGGGGACGGCAGTATTTT.

This clone is a singleton in its sample. The chain recombines TRBV30 with TRBJ1-6; a possible D gene is TRBD1 (5 bases). Germline V CDR1 and CDR2: GTSNPN, SVGIG (reference sequence). This CDR3 has 15 residues. Trimming took 3 bases from V and 1 from J, leaving 10 bases between them. The CDR3 loop is CAWRQATSYNSPLHF. The DNA of the CDR3 is TGTGCCTGGAGACAGGCGACATCCTATAATTCACCCCTCCACTTT. The full variable domain, completed using reference TRBV30 and TRBJ1-6, is SQTIHQWPATLVQPVGSPLSLECTVEGTSNPNLYWYRQAAGRGLQLLFYSVGIGQISSEVPQNLSASRPQDRQFILSSKKLLLSDSGFYLCAWRQATSYNSPLHFGNGTRLTVT.

J is TRBJ1-1 and V is TRBV28, with D perhaps matching TRBD1 (6 bases). Trimming cost V 1 base and J 8 bases, with 17 bases left between them. The CDR3 totals 15 residues. The V gene's germline CDR1 is MDHEN and CDR2 SYDVKM. The CDR3 bases are TGTGCCAGCAGTTTATCAGGGGACACCCTAAGAGAAGCTTTCTTT. Translated, it gives CASSLSGDTLREAFF.

The V gene is TRBV5-1, the J gene TRBJ2-1, with TRBD1 matching 7 bases. The germline V gene encodes CDR1 SGHRS and CDR2 YFSETQ. The CDR3 contains 15 residues. V dropped 3 bases and J dropped 6; count of bases not matched to a gene: 9. The CDR3 spells CASSSGQVEANEQFF. The DNA of the CDR3 is TGCGCCAGCAGCTCTGGACAGGTTGAAGCCAATGAGCAGTTCTTC. Using reference TRBV5-1 and TRBJ2-1 for the parts outside the CDR3, the full variable domain is KAGVTQTPRYLIKTRGQQVTLSCSPISGHRSVSWYQQTPGQGLQFLFEYFSETQRNKGNFPGRFSGRQFSNSRSEMNVSTLELGDSALYLCASSSGQVEANEQFFGPGTRLTVL.

The J gene is TRBJ2-7, the V gene TRBV5-4; 9 nucleotides match TRBD1. Germline CDR1 and CDR2: SGHNT and YYREEE (reference sequence). The CDR3 length is 15 residues. Trimming at V came to 2 bases and at J to 5 bases, leaving 8 bases not matched to a gene. This CDR3 reads CASSFGTGYSDEQYF. Written as DNA, the CDR3 is TGTGCCAGCAGCTTCGGGACAGGGTATTCTGACGAGCAGTACTTC. The entire variable domain, with the rest obtained from reference TRBV5-4 and TRBJ2-7, is as follows: ETGVTQSPTHLIKTRGQQVTLRCSSQSGHNTVSWYQQALGQGPQFIFQYYREEENGRGNFPPRFSGLQFPNYSSELNVNALELDDSALYLCASSFGTGYSDEQYFGPGTRLTVT.

The V gene is TRBV12-3 or TRBV12-4, the J gene TRBJ1-2, with TRBD1 identical over 7 bases. J lost 4 bases, V lost 6 bases, and 5 bases had no gene match. The CDR3 totals 13 residues. CDR3 in DNA: TGTGCCAGCAGACCGGGACAGTCCTATGGCTACACCTTC. Protein product: CASRPGQSYGYTF.

The CDR3 protein is CATREGNSYEQYF. The CDR3 nucleotides are TGTGCCACCCGTGAGGGCAACTCCTACGAGCAGTACTTC. The rearrangement uses TRBV28 and TRBJ2-7; perhaps TRBD2 as D (5 bases). The CDR3 sequence is 13 residues long. V lost 10 bases to trimming and J lost 0 bases, with 13 bases between them. Germline V gene lookup returns CDR1 MDHEN and CDR2 SYDVKM.

Only a few counts were recorded for this clone. The V gene is TRBV27, the J gene TRBJ2-2, with D possibly TRBD1 on 5 matching bases. The CDR3 covers 14 residues. Trimming stripped 8 bases from V and 7 bases from J, with 17 bases between. Germline CDR1 is MNHEY and CDR2 is SMNVEV (reference sequence). The CDR3 DNA follows: TGTGCCAGCTATTCAGGGCGTTATGGCGGGGAGCTGTTTTTT. Its translation is CASYSGRYGGELFF.

This clone was seen just once. The chain carries TRBV5-1 and TRBJ1-1; no clear D. Trimming cost V 3 bases and J 3 bases, with 9 bases left between them. Germline V gives CDR1 SGHRS, CDR2 YFSETQ. The length of the CDR3 is 13 residues. CDR3 nucleotides: TGCGCCAGCAGCTACAATGCGGACACTGAAGCTTTCTTT. It yields the protein CASSYNADTEAFF.

V and J are TRBV5-1 and TRBJ1-6; D gene uncertain. Looked up from germline, CDR1 is SGHRS and CDR2 is YFSETQ. The ends were cut back, 4 bases at V and 8 bases at J, with 19 bases in the middle. The CDR3 runs to 16 residues. The CDR3 DNA reads TGCGCCAGCAGCCTCGGAGGAGCCGGGGATTATTCACCCCTCCACTTT. Translating it yields CASSLGGAGDYSPLHF. The full variable domain, rest sourced from reference TRBV5-1 and TRBJ1-6, is KAGVTQTPRYLIKTRGQQVTLSCSPISGHRSVSWYQQTPGQGLQFLFEYFSETQRNKGNFPGRFSGRQFSNSRSEMNVSTLELGDSALYLCASSLGGAGDYSPLHFGNGTRLTVT.

CDR3 in DNA: TGTGCCAGCTCACCACCGAGGACAGGGACCTTTGGGGAGCTGTTTTTT. The encoded protein is CASSPPRTGTFGELFF. The V and J genes are TRBV18 and TRBJ2-2, with 8 nucleotides matching TRBD1. This CDR3 is built from 16 residues. Germline CDR1 KGHSH, CDR2 LQKENI. Germline trimming cut 0 bases from V and 8 bases from J; bases unmatched to any gene: 8.

This chain joins TRBV18 and TRBJ2-1; 9 nucleotides line up with TRBD2. J lost 7 bases, V lost 3 bases, and 1 base had no gene match. The CDR3 covers 13 residues. Germline V lookup: CDR1 KGHSH, CDR2 LQKENI. As DNA, the CDR3 is TGTGCCAGCTCACCGGGACTAGCAAATGAGCAGTTCTTC. Translated, it gives CASSPGLANEQFF.